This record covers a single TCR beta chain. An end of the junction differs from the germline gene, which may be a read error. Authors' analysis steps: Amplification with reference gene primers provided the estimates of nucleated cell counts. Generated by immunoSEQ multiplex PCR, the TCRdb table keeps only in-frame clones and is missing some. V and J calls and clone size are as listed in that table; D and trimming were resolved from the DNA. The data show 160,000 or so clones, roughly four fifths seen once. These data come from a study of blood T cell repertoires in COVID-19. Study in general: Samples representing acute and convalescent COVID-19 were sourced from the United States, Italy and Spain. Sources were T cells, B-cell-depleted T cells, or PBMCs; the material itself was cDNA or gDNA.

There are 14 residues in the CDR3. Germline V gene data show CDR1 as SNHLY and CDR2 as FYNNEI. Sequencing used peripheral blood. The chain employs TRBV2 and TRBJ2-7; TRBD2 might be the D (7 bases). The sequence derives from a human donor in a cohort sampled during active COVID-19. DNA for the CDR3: TGTGCCAGCACCGAGGGGGGGGCCTCCAACGAGCAGTACTTC. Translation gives CASTEGGASNEQYF.